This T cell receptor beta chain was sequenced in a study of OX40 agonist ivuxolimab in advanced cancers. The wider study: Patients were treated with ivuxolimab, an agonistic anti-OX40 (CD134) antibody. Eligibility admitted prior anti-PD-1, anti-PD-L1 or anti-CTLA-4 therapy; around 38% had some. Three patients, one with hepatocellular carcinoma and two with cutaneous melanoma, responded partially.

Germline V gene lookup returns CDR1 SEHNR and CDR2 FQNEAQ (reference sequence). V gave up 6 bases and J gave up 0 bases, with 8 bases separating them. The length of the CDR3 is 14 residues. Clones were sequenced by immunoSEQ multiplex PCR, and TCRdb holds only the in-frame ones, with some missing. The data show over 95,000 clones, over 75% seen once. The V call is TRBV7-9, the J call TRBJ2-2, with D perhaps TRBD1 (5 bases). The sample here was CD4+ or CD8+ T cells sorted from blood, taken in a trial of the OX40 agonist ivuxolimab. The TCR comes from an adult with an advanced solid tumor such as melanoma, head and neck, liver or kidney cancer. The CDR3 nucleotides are TGTGCCAGCAGATGGACATCGAACACCGGGGAGCTGTTTTTT. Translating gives CASRWTSNTGELFF.